These 12 T cell receptor beta chains originate from one sample sequenced in a study of blood T cell repertoires in COVID-19. Profiling relied on immunoSEQ multiplex PCR, and the TCRdb table lists in-frame clones only, not all of them. The sample shows about 68,000 clones, roughly 80% of them seen only once. What was sequenced was peripheral blood. These receptors all stem from a man aged 50 to 59 with active COVID-19.

The chain employs TRBV7-6 and TRBJ2-7; 11 bases map to TRBD1. With V trimmed by 5 bases and J by 1 base, 7 bases remained unmatched. CDR3 length: 16 amino acids. CDR1 is SGHVS, CDR2 FNYEAQ, per germline. The CDR3 DNA sequence: TGTGCCAGCAGCCCAGGACAGGGGGCTTTATCCTACGAGCAGTACTTC. It translates to CASSPGQGALSYEQYF.

The rearrangement joins TRBV7-9 to TRBJ2-6; D gene unclear. V was cut by 3 bases and J by 0 bases, with 15 bases left in between. Germline V gives CDR1 SEHNR, CDR2 FQNEAQ (reference sequence). The CDR3 is 18 residues long. In DNA form, the CDR3 reads TGTGCCAGCAGCTTCGACGTCCTAGGTGGCTCTGGGGCCAACGTCCTGACTTTC. Its protein product is CASSFDVLGGSGANVLTF.

The chain recombines TRBV4-1 with TRBJ2-7; D gene ambiguous. Germline-derived CDR1 and CDR2 are MGHRA and YSYEKL. Trimming shortened V by 2 bases and J by 0 bases, and 11 bases separated the two germline ends. CDR3 length: 15 amino acids. The CDR3 sequence is CASSQQLHSSYEQYF. For the CDR3, the DNA is TGCGCCAGCAGCCAACAGCTTCACAGCTCCTACGAGCAGTACTTC.

This chain connects TRBV5-5 to TRBJ1-4; maybe TRBD1 (5 bases). CDR1 is SGHKS and CDR2 is YYEKEE in the germline V gene (reference sequence). V gave up 0 bases and J gave up 5 bases, with 11 bases separating them. The CDR3 spans 15 residues. The chain's CDR3 is CASSLGPGLNEKLFF. In DNA, the CDR3 is TGTGCCAGCAGCTTGGGGCCAGGGTTAAATGAAAAACTGTTTTTT.

The chain recombines TRBV6-5 with TRBJ1-2; D perhaps matches TRBD1 (5 bases). Germline V CDR1 and CDR2: MNHEY, SVGAGI. This CDR3 is built from 15 residues. V was shortened by 10 bases and J by 3 bases, with 21 bases between the two germline ends. The CDR3 spells CATKTPGLQYYGYTF. CDR3 bases: TGTGCCACCAAAACGCCGGGACTTCAGTACTATGGCTACACCTTC.

Only a few counts were recorded for this clone. The rearrangement uses TRBV11-2 and TRBJ2-1; 8 nucleotides match TRBD1. The CDR3 totals 14 residues. Trimming cost V 5 bases and J 3 bases; bases outside gene matches: 3. Germline lookup yields CDR1 SGHAT and CDR2 FQNNGV. Written as DNA, the CDR3 is TGTGCCAGCAGCGGACAGGGCTACTACAATGAGCAGTTCTTC. This sequence encodes CASSGQGYYNEQFF.

V usage is TRBV5-1 and J usage is TRBJ1-1, with D tentatively TRBD1 (6 bases). The V and J ends lost 5 bases and 8 bases respectively, with 16 bases between them. CDR1 and CDR2 (germline): SGHRS, YFSETQ. The CDR3 totals 13 residues. CDR3: CASSPIIQGEAFF. CDR3 coding DNA: TGCGCCAGCAGTCCGATAATTCAGGGGGAAGCTTTCTTT.

The chain is built from TRBV30 and TRBJ2-7; D not resolved. The CDR3 loop spans 12 amino acids. Trimming pared 1 base from V and 3 bases from J, leaving 7 bases between. CDR1 GTSNPN and CDR2 SVGIG come from the germline V gene (reference sequence). The CDR3 spells CAWSGLGYEQYF. For the CDR3, the DNA is TGTGCCTGGAGTGGGCTAGGCTACGAGCAGTACTTC. Full variable domain (missing parts from reference TRBV30 and TRBJ2-7): SQTIHQWPATLVQPVGSPLSLECTVEGTSNPNLYWYRQAAGRGLQLLFYSVGIGQISSEVPQNLSASRPQDRQFILSSKKLLLSDSGFYLCAWSGLGYEQYFGPGTRLTVT.

The V gene is TRBV19, the J gene TRBJ1-2; the D gene is possibly TRBD1 (5 bases). Germline V gene sequence: CDR1 LNHDA, CDR2 SQIVND (reference sequence). The CDR3 has 13 amino acids. V dropped 3 bases and J dropped 8 bases, with 13 bases sitting between them. Written as DNA, the CDR3 is TGTGCCAGTAGTATTACCACTTACAGGGGCTACACCTTC. Protein sequence: CASSITTYRGYTF.

This chain connects TRBV30 to TRBJ1-1; unclear D gene. Trimming took off 0 bases at V and 9 bases at J, with 14 bases between the two ends. The CDR3 has 13 amino acids. The germline gives CDR1 GTSNPN, CDR2 SVGIG (reference sequence). The CDR3 nucleotides read TGTGCCTGGAGTGTAGGGTCCGGGAGTAAAGCTTTCTTT. Amino acids: CAWSVGSGSKAFF.

The chain couples TRBV9 to TRBJ1-4; D gene ambiguous. The germline gives CDR1 SGDLS, CDR2 YYNGEE. Trimming removed 2 bases from V and 1 base from J, with 9 bases in between. The CDR3 is 15 amino acids. The CDR3 loop reads CASSVNWRTNEKLFF. The CDR3 DNA reads TGTGCCAGCAGCGTTAATTGGAGAACTAATGAAAAACTGTTTTTT.

The sample holds a few counts of this clone. The chain carries TRBV30 and TRBJ2-2; weak D call: TRBD2 (7 bases). In germline, CDR1 is GTSNPN, CDR2 SVGIG (reference sequence). V lost 0 bases and J 4 bases, leaving 15 bases between the germline ends. The CDR3 length is 16 residues. This CDR3 reads CAWSVLGGPTTGELFF. In nucleotides, the CDR3 is TGTGCCTGGAGTGTACTCGGGGGGCCCACCACCGGGGAGCTGTTTTTT.